This T cell receptor (beta chain) was identified during a study of cytomegalovirus exposure and HLA in healthy donors. The ends lost 4 bases at V and 0 bases at J; junction bases unmatched: 5. CDR1 and CDR2 (germline): SGHRS, YFSETQ. The CDR3 contains 16 residues. Amplification used 60 Vbeta primers and 13 Jbeta primers. Assay: immunoSEQ multiplex PCR; the TCRdb copy retains only in-frame clones and omits some. The sample records 120,000 to 150,000 clones, about 73% being singletons. The sequence derives from a man between 35 and 55 years old in good health and CMV-seropositive. Sequencing input: PBMCs. V and J are TRBV5-1 and TRBJ2-2, with TRBD1 matching 8 bases. DNA for the CDR3: TGCGCCAGCAGCACCGGACAGGGTTCGAACACCGGGGAGCTGTTTTTT. Its translation is CASSTGQGSNTGELFF.